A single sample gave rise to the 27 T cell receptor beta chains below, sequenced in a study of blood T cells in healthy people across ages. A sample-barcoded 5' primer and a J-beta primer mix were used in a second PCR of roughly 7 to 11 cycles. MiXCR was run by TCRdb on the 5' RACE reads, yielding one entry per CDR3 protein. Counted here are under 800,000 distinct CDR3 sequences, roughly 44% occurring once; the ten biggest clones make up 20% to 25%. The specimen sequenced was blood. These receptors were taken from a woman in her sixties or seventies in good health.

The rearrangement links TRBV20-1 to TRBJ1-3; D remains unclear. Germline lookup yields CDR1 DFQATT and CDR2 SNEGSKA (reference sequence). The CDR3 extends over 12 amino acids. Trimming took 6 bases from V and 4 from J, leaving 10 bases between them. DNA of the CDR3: TGCAGTGCGCACAGTGGAGGAAACACCATATATTTT. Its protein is CSAHSGGNTIYF.

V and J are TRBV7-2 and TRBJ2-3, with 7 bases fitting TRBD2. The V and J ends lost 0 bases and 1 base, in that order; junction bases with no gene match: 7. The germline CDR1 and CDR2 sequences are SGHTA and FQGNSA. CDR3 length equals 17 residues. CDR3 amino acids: CASSLAPSSGRTDTQYF. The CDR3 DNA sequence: TGTGCCAGCAGCTTAGCCCCCTCTAGCGGTCGCACAGATACGCAGTATTTT.

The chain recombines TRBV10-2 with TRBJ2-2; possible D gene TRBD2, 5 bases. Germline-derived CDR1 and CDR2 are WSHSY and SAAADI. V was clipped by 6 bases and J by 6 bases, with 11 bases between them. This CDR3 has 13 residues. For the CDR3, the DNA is TGCGCCAGCAGCTTCGGGGTAGCCGGGGAGCTGTTTTTT. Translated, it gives CASSFGVAGELFF.

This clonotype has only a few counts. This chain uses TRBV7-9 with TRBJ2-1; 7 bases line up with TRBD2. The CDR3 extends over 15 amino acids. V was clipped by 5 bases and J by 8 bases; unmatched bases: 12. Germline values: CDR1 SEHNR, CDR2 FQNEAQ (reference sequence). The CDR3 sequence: CASSRPGRELDEQFF. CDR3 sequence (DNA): TGTGCCAGCAGCCGACCTGGGCGGGAGCTGGATGAGCAGTTCTTC. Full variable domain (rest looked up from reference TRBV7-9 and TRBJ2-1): DTGVSQNPRHKITKRGQNVTFRCDPISEHNRLYWYRQTLGQGPEFLTYFQNEAQLEKSRLLSDRFSAERPKGSFSTLEIQRTEQGDSAMYLCASSRPGRELDEQFFGPGTRLTVL.

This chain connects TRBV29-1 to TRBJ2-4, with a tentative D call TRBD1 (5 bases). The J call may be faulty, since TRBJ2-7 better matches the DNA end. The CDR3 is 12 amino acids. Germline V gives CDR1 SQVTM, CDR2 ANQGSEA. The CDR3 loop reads CSVDDSAYEQYF. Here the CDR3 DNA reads TGCAGCGTTGATGACAGCGCCTACGAGCAGTACTTC.

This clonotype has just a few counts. CDR3 in DNA: TGCGCCAGCAGCCAAGATACGGAGGCCCCGTACTTC. Translation: CASSQDTEAPYF. The gene calls are TRBV4-1 and TRBJ2-7, with a tentative D call TRBD2 (5 bases). Per germline, CDR1 MGHRA and CDR2 YSYEKL. V was trimmed by 0 bases and J by 12 bases, leaving 12 bases between them. CDR3 length: 12 amino acids.

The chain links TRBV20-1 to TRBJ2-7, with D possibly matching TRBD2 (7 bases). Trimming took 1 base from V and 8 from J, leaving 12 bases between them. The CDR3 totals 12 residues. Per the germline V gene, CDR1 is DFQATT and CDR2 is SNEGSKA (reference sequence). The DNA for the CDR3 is TGCAGTGCTAGAGGTTGGGGGGGCAAGCAGTACTTC. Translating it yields CSARGWGGKQYF.

CDR3 in amino acids: CASSQVTSTSTDTQYF. CDR3 DNA sequence: TGTGCCAGCAGCCAAGTTACCAGTACTAGCACAGATACGCAGTATTTT. The rearrangement joins TRBV14 to TRBJ2-3; D unresolved. This CDR3 comprises 16 residues. Germline assignment: CDR1 SGHDN and CDR2 FVKESK. V lost 1 base to trimming and J lost 0 bases, with 11 bases between them.

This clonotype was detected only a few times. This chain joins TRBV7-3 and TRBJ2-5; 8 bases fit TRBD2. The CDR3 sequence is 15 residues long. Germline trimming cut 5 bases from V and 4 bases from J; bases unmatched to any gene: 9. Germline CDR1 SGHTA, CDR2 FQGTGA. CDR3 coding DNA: TGTGCCAGCAGCCCCTCCCTTAGCGGGATAGAGACCCAGTACTTC. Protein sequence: CASSPSLSGIETQYF. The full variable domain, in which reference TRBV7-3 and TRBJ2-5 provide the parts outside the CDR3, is GAGVSQTPSNKVTEKGKYVELRCDPISGHTALYWYRQSLGQGPEFLIYFQGTGAADDSGLPNDRFFAVRPEGSVSTLKIQRTERGDSAVYLCASSPSLSGIETQYFGPGTRLLVL.

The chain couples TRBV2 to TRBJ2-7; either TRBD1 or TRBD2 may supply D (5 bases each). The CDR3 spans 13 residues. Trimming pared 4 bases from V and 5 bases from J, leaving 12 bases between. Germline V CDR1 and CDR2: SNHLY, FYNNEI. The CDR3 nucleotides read TGTGCCAGCAGTGGGCAGGGAGACCACGAGCAGTACTTC. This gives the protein CASSGQGDHEQYF. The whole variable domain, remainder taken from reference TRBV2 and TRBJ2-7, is EPEVTQTPSHQVTQMGQEVILRCVPISNHLYFYWYRQILGQKVEFLVSFYNNEISEKSEIFDDQFSVERPDGSNFTLKIRSTKLEDSAMYFCASSGQGDHEQYFGPGTRLTVT.

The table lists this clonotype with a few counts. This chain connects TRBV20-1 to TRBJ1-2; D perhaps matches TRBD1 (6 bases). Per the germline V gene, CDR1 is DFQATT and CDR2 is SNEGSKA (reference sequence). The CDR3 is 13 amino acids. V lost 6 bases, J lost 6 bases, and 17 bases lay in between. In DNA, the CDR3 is TGCAGTGCGCAACTCACCGGGGGGCATGGCTACACCTTC. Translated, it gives CSAQLTGGHGYTF.

CDR3 amino acids: CASSRQGLGEETQYF. CDR3 DNA sequence: TGTGCCAGCAGCAGACAGGGACTAGGGGAAGAGACCCAGTACTTC. The rearrangement uses TRBV7-2 and TRBJ2-5, with a tentative D call TRBD2 (8 bases). Germline V gives CDR1 SGHTA, CDR2 FQGNSA. The CDR3 runs 15 residues. V shed 5 bases and J shed 3 bases, with 16 bases lying between them.

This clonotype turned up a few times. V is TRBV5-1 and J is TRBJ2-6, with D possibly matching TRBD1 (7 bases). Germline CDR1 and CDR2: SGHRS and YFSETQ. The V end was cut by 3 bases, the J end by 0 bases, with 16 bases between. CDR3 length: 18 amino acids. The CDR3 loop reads CASSSGGQIYSGANVLTF. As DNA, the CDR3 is TGCGCCAGCAGCTCCGGGGGACAGATTTACTCTGGGGCCAACGTCCTGACTTTC.

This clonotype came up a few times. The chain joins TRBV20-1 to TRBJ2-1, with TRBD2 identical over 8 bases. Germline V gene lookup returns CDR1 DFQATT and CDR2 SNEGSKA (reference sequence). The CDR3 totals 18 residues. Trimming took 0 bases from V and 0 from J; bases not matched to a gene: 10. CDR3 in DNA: TGCAGTGCTAGAGACGGACGAGGCGGGAGGCTCTCCTACAATGAGCAGTTCTTC. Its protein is CSARDGRGGRLSYNEQFF.

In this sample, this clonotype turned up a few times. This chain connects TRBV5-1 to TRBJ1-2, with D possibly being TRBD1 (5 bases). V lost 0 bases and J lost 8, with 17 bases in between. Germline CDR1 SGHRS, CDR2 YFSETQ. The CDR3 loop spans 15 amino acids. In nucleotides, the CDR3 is TGCGCCAGCAGCTTGGAGTACGGGACCGGGGGAGGCTACACCTTC. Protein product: CASSLEYGTGGGYTF.

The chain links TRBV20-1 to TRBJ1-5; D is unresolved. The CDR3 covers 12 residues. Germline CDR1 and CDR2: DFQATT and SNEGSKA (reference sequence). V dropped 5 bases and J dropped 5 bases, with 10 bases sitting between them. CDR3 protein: CSALRRDQPQHF. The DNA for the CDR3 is TGCAGTGCTCTCAGGAGAGATCAGCCCCAGCATTTT.

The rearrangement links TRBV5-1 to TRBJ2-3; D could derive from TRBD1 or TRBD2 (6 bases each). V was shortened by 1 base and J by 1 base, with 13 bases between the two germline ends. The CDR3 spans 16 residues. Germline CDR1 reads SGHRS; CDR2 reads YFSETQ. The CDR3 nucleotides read TGCGCCAGCAGCTTGTACGGGGGCGCAGGCACAGATACGCAGTATTTT. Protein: CASSLYGGAGTDTQYF.

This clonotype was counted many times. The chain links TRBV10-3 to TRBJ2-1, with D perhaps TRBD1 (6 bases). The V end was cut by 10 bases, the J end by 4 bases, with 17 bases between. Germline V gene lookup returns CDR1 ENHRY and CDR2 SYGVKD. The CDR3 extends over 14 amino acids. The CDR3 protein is CASHPQGSYNEQFF. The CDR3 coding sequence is TGTGCCAGCCATCCGCAGGGGAGTTACAATGAGCAGTTCTTC.

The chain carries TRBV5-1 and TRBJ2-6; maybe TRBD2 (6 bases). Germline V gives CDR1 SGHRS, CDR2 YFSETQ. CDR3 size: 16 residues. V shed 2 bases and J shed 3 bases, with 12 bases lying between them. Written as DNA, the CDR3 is TGCGCCAGCAGCTTCACACTAGCTGGTGGGGCCAACGTCCTGACTTTC. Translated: CASSFTLAGGANVLTF.

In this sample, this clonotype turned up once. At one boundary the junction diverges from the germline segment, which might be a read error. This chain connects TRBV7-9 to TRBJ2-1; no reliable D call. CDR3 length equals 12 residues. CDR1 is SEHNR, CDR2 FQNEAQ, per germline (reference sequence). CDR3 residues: CAGSPKDNEQFF. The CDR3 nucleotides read TGTGCCGGCAGCCCAAAGGACAATGAGCAGTTCTTC. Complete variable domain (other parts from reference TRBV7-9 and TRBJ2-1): DTGVSQNPRHKITKRGQNVTFRCDPISEHNRLYWYRQTLGQGPEFLTYFQNEAQLEKSRLLSDRFSAERPKGSFSTLEIQRTEQGDSAMYLCAGSPKDNEQFFGPGTRLTVL.

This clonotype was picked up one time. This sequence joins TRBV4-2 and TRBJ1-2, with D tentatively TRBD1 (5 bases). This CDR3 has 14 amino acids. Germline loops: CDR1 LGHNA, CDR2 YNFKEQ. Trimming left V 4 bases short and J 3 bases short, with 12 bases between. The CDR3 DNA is TGTGCCAGCAGCCTAAGGGGTGAGGACTATGGCTACACCTTC. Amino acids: CASSLRGEDYGYTF.

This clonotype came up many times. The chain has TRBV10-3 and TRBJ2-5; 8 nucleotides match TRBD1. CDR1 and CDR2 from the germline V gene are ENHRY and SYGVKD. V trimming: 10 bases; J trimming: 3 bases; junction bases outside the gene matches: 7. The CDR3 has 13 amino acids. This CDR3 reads CATQTDREETQYF. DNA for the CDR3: TGTGCCACCCAGACGGACAGGGAAGAGACCCAGTACTTC.

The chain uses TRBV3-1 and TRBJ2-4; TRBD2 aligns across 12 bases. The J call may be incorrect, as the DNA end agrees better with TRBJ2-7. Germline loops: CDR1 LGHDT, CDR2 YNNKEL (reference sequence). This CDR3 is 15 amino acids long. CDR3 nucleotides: TGTGCCAGCAGCCAACCCCTAGCGGGAGGGACCGAGCAGTACTTC. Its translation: CASSQPLAGGTEQYF.

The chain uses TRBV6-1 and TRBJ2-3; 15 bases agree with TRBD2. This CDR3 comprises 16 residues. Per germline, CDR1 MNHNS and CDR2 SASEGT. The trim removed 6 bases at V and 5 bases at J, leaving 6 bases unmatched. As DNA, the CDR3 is TGTGCCAGCAGCGAGGGACTAGCGGGGGGTATAGATACGCAGTATTTT. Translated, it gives CASSEGLAGGIDTQYF.

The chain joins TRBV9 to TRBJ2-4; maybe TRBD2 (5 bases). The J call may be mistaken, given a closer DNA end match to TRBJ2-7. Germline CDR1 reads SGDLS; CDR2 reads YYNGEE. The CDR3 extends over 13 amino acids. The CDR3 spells CASSVSSRGEQYF. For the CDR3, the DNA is TGTGCCAGCAGCGTGAGCTCACGGGGCGAGCAGTACTTC.

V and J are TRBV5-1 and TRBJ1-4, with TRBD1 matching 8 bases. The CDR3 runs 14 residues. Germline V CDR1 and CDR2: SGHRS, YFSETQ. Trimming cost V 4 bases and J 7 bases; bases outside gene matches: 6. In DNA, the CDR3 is TGCGCCAGCAGCATGACAGGGGAGGGTGAAAAACTGTTTTTT. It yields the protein CASSMTGEGEKLFF.

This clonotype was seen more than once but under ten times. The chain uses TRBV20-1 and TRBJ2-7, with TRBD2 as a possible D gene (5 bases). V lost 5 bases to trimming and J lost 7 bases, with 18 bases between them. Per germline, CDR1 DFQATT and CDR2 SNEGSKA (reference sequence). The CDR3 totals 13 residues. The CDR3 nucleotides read TGCAGTGCTCATCGGGGAGAGCCCTTTGAGCAGTACTTC. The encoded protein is CSAHRGEPFEQYF.